Listed below are T cell receptor beta chains from one sample, sequenced in a study of T cell responses to AZD1222 COVID-19 vaccine. Assay: immunoSEQ multiplex PCR; the TCRdb copy retains only in-frame clones and omits some. The sample lists about 120,000 clones, around 87% occurring once. The sample here was peripheral blood, taken 28 days after the second AZD1222 dose. These receptors all stem from an adult who received the AZD1222 COVID-19 vaccine. Both conserved end residues are part of each CDR3. Each record gives: J gene, V gene, D gene, clone size, CDR3 DNA, CDR3 protein. D genes are given only for firm matches. Expanded clones are given a class, and other clones once, few, many or no size at all.

>TRBJ1-1|TRBV10-3|-|-
TGTGCCATCAGTGTGGGGGGGAACACTGAAGCTTTCTTT
CAISVGGNTEAFF
>TRBJ2-1|TRBV9|-|-
TGTGCCAGCAGCGTCAACACATCCCCCTACAATGAGCAGTTCTTC
CASSVNTSPYNEQFF
>TRBJ2-3|TRBV19|TRBD2|few
TGTGCCAGTAGTACTAGGCCGGGGGGGCCGGGCACAGATACGCAGTATTTT
CASSTRPGGPGTDTQYF
>TRBJ2-3|TRBV3-1/TRBV3-2|-|-
TGTGCCAGCAGCCGTGGCACGTCAAACACAGATACGCAGTATTTT
CASSRGTSNTDTQYF
>TRBJ2-5|TRBV7-2|-|-
TGTGCCAGCAGATTCGGGGCGTGGGAGACCCAGTACTTC
CASRFGAWETQYF
>TRBJ1-6|TRBV4-3|-|-
TGCGCCAGCAGCCAAGGGGGATATTCACCCCTCCACTTT
CASSQGGYSPLHF
>TRBJ1-2|TRBV6-2/TRBV6-3|-|-
TGTGCCAGCAGCTATGACACAGACTATGGCTACACCTTC
CASSYDTDYGYTF
>TRBJ2-7|TRBV19|-|-
TGTGCCAGTAGTATACGGGCAGATTCCTACGAGCAGTACTTC
CASSIRADSYEQYF
>TRBJ1-3|TRBV5-1|-|few
TGCGCCAGCAGCGTGGACACGAGCTCTGGAAACACCATATATTTT
CASSVDTSSGNTIYF
>TRBJ1-1|TRBV9|-|-
TGTGCCAGCAGCGTAGCTTTGAACACTGAAGCTTTCTTT
CASSVALNTEAFF
>TRBJ1-6|TRBV21-1|-|-
TGTGCCAGCTGTGGGGGTAATTCACCCCTCCACTTT
CASCGGNSPLHF
>TRBJ1-2|TRBV14|-|few
TGTGCCAGCAGCCAAGATGGGGTTGGCTACACCTTC
CASSQDGVGYTF
>TRBJ1-2|TRBV9|TRBD1|-
TGTGCCAGCAGCCCGCGGACAGGATTAAACTATGGCTACACCTTC
CASSPRTGLNYGYTF
>TRBJ1-1|TRBV5-4|-|-
TGTGCCAGCAGCCCCCTTGGCGGGGCGGTGAACACTGAAGCTTTCTTT
CASSPLGGAVNTEAFF
>TRBJ2-1|TRBV27|-|-
TGTGCCAGCAGTTCCCCGGGTAGGGCCGGGCACAATGAGCAGTTCTTC
CASSSPGRAGHNEQFF
>TRBJ1-1|TRBV29-1|-|-
TGCAGCGTGGGCTTTGCTAACACTGAAGCTTTCTTT
CSVGFANTEAFF
>TRBJ1-6|TRBV6-2/TRBV6-3|TRBD1|-
TGTGCCAGCAGTTACCGGACAGGACTAAATTCACCCCTCCACTTT
CASSYRTGLNSPLHF
>TRBJ2-2|TRBV27|TRBD2|-
TGTGCCAGCAGTTTCCGGTTTAGTGCGGGGGGTCGGAACACCGGGGAGCTGTTTTTT
CASSFRFSAGGRNTGELFF
>TRBJ2-6|TRBV10-2|-|-
TGCGCCAGCAAAAACTCTGGGGCCAACGTCCTGACTTTC
CASKNSGANVLTF
>TRBJ1-6|TRBV6-1|TRBD1|-
TGTGCCAGCAGTGAATCCCACGGGACAGGGGGCAATAATTCACCCCTCCACTTT
CASSESHGTGGNNSPLHF
>TRBJ1-4|TRBV18|TRBD1|once
TGTGCCAGCTCAAACAGCGGACAGGGTGAAAAACTGTTTTTT
CASSNSGQGEKLFF
>TRBJ2-3|TRBV29-1|-|-
TGCAGCGTTGAGGCCTCGATAGGGCAGTATTTT
CSVEASIGQYF
>TRBJ2-4|TRBV5-7|-|-
TGTGCCAGCAGCGTCGGACAGATTCTAGCCAAAAACATTCAGTACTTC
CASSVGQILAKNIQYF
>TRBJ1-6|TRBV5-1|-|once
TGCGCCAGCAGAGTGAGGGATGATTCACCCCTCCACTTT
CASRVRDDSPLHF
>TRBJ2-3|TRBV7-2|-|-
TGTGCCAGCAGCAACCTACGGACTGGCACAGATACGCAGTATTTT
CASSNLRTGTDTQYF
>TRBJ1-1|TRBV2|-|-
TGTGCCAGCAGTGGGTACGCGGGGGGTGGGAACACTGAAGCTTTCTTT
CASSGYAGGGNTEAFF
>TRBJ2-5|TRBV18|-|-
TGTGCCAGCTCCGATTGGTCAGGGCGAGAGACCCAGTACTTC
CASSDWSGRETQYF
>TRBJ1-5|TRBV30|-|-
TGTGCCTGGAGTAGAGGTTTAGGGCAGATTAATCAGCCCCAGCATTTT
CAWSRGLGQINQPQHF
>TRBJ1-2|TRBV27|-|-
TGTGCCAGCAGTTTAGCCAGATCCTTCGCCTTCTATGGCTACACCTTC
CASSLARSFAFYGYTF
>TRBJ1-6|TRBV20-1|-|-
TGCAGTGCTAGTGGCTCAAGGGGGGGGAATTCACCCCTCCACTTT
CSASGSRGGNSPLHF
>TRBJ1-2|TRBV3-1/TRBV3-2|-|-
TGTGCCAGCAGCCAAGATTCTTGGGTGGGATATGGCTACACCTTC
CASSQDSWVGYGYTF
>TRBJ1-1|TRBV10-3|-|-
TGTGCCATCAGTGAGGGGCTGGGCACTGAAGCTTTCTTT
CAISEGLGTEAFF
>TRBJ1-1|TRBV23-1|TRBD1|-
TGCGCCAGCAGTCAAAGACAGGGGGACACTGAAGCTTTCTTT
CASSQRQGDTEAFF
>TRBJ2-5|TRBV3-1/TRBV3-2|-|-
TGTGCCAGCAGCCAACTTTACGTCGGCCAGCAAGAGACCCAGTACTTC
CASSQLYVGQQETQYF
>TRBJ1-4|TRBV7-9|-|-
TGTGCCAGCAGCCCGCGGGAAACTAATGAAAAACTGTTTTTT
CASSPRETNEKLFF
>TRBJ1-5|TRBV19|-|-
TGTGCCAGTAGTATTGTTAGGGGAAATCTCAATCAGCCCCAGCATTTT
CASSIVRGNLNQPQHF
>TRBJ1-6|TRBV29-1|TRBD1|-
TGCAGCGTCCAGTCAGGGGGTAATTCACCCCTCCACTTT
CSVQSGGNSPLHF
>TRBJ1-1|TRBV5-4|TRBD1|-
TGTGCCAGCAGCTTGCAGGGGGTGAGCACTGAAGCTTTCTTT
CASSLQGVSTEAFF
>TRBJ1-3|TRBV7-3|-|-
TGTGCCAGCAGCCCCGCAGGGTTCCTTCGTTCCTCTGGAAACACCATATATTTT
CASSPAGFLRSSGNTIYF
>TRBJ1-1|TRBV13|-|-
TGTGCCACCTCATGGGGGAGGGGCACTGAAGCTTTCTTT
CATSWGRGTEAFF
>TRBJ2-5|TRBV9|TRBD1|-
TGTGCCAGCAGCGAAATGACAGGGGGCAAGGAGACCCAGTACTTC
CASSEMTGGKETQYF
>TRBJ1-2|TRBV13|TRBD1|-
TGTGCCAGCAGCACGGGGACAGGCCCCCAGGACTACACCTTC
CASSTGTGPQDYTF
>TRBJ1-5|TRBV28|-|-
TGTGCCAGCACTAATAGCAATCAGCCCCAGCATTTT
CASTNSNQPQHF
>TRBJ1-6|TRBV4-2|-|few
TGTGCCAGCAGCCCCCCGAGAAGGGGGGCTAATTCACCCCTCCACTTT
CASSPPRRGANSPLHF
>TRBJ1-5|TRBV19|-|-
TGTGCCAGTAGTGTTAGCAATCAGCCCCAGCATTTT
CASSVSNQPQHF
>TRBJ1-3|TRBV18|-|-
TGTGCCAGCTCCATGGGGACGGTCTCTGGAAACACCATATATTTT
CASSMGTVSGNTIYF
>TRBJ1-4|TRBV7-2|-|once
TGTGCCAGCAGCTTAGCAGCAACTAATGAAAAACTGTTTTTT
CASSLAATNEKLFF
>TRBJ2-2|TRBV7-7|-|-
TGTGCTAGCAGCTTAGCGGCCAGCCGGAACACCGGGGAGCTGTTTTTT
CASSLAASRNTGELFF
>TRBJ1-6|TRBV6-5|-|-
TGTGCCAGCAGTTACTCGCACAGGGATTATAATTCACCCCTCCACTTT
CASSYSHRDYNSPLHF
>TRBJ2-7|TRBV27|-|-
TGTGCCAGCAGTAGAAACAGGGAGGTTTCCTACGAGCAGTACTTC
CASSRNREVSYEQYF
>TRBJ2-7|TRBV4-3|-|-
TGCGCCAGCAGCCCAGCCCTTGGGAACAGGGAACCCTACGAGCAGTACTTC
CASSPALGNREPYEQYF
>TRBJ1-6|TRBV30|-|-
TGTGCCTGGAGTGTAGGCCCTATAAATTCACCCCTCCACTTT
CAWSVGPINSPLHF
>TRBJ2-7|TRBV4-1|TRBD1|-
TGCGCCAGCAGCCAAGTGACAGGGGCCTTCGAGCAGTACTTC
CASSQVTGAFEQYF
>TRBJ2-7|TRBV3-1/TRBV3-2|TRBD1|-
TGTGCCAGCAGCCCTGGGACAGGGTGGCTGCACGAGCAGTACTTC
CASSPGTGWLHEQYF
>TRBJ1-3|TRBV4-2|-|-
TGTGCCAGCAGCCCACCGGGACGCGGAAACACCATATATTTT
CASSPPGRGNTIYF
>TRBJ1-5|TRBV2|-|once
TGTGCCAGCAGTGTTGAGGGTTTCAATCAGCCCCAGCATTTT
CASSVEGFNQPQHF
>TRBJ1-2|TRBV28|-|-
TGTGCCAGCAGTTTAGACAGAGCTGTCTATGGCTACACCTTC
CASSLDRAVYGYTF
>TRBJ2-1|TRBV2|-|-
TGTGCCAGCAGTGAGGCGCTTCGGGTAACTGAGCAGTTCTTC
CASSEALRVTEQFF
>TRBJ2-2|TRBV30|TRBD1|once
TGTGCCTGGGGGAGGGACAGGGTGGGCACCGGGGAGCTGTTTTTT
CAWGRDRVGTGELFF